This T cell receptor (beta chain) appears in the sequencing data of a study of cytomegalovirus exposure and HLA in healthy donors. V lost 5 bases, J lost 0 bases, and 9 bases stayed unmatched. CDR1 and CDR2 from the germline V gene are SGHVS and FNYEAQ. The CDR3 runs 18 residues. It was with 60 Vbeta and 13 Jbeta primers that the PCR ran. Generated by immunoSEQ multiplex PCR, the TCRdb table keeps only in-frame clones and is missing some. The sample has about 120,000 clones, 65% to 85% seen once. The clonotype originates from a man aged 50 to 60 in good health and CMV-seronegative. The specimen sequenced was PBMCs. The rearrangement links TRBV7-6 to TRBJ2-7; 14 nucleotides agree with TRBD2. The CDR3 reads CASSPGLAGGASSYEQYF. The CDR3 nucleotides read TGTGCCAGCAGCCCAGGACTAGCGGGAGGCGCGTCCTCCTACGAGCAGTACTTC.